The 18 T cell receptor beta chains reported below all come from one sample, sequenced in a study of Graves' ophthalmopathy and Graves' hyperthyroidism. Amplification of TCR beta CDR3 regions used RNA transcripts. An initial RT-PCR round employing HTBI primers preceded a second-round multiplex PCR. TCRdb independently ran MiXCR on the multiplex PCR reads; one entry per CDR3 protein. The sample carries 600,000 to 650,000 distinct CDR3 sequences, 20% to 25% recorded once. The specimen sequenced was peripheral blood. These receptors were obtained from a woman in her late teens or twenties with stable Graves' hyperthyroidism. Some clones in this sample may be carry-over from other donors' samples.

CDR3 sequence (DNA): TGTGCCAGCAGTTACTCAGGACAGCATTCACCCCTCCACTTT. It codes for CASSYSGQHSPLHF. The chain links TRBV6-5 to TRBJ1-6; maybe TRBD1 (6 bases). From germline, CDR1 is MNHEY and CDR2 SVGAGI. The CDR3 covers 14 residues. V dropped 0 bases and J dropped 8 bases, with 8 bases sitting between them.

V is TRBV18 and J is TRBJ1-5; tentative D call: TRBD1 (5 bases). The V end lost 6 bases, the J end lost 1 base, and 10 bases lay between the germline ends. This CDR3 has 14 residues. Germline V CDR1 and CDR2: KGHSH, LQKENI. As DNA, the CDR3 is TGTGCCAGCTCGACACAGGAAAGCAATCAGCCCCAGCATTTT. Protein sequence: CASSTQESNQPQHF.

Only a few counts were recorded for this clonotype. V is TRBV12-5 and J is TRBJ2-5; D unclear. This CDR3 comprises 13 residues. Germline V gene lookup returns CDR1 LGHNT and CDR2 FRNRAP. V shed 0 bases and J shed 5 bases, with 7 bases lying between them. The CDR3 reads CASGLVADETQYF. CDR3 bases: TGTGCTAGTGGTTTGGTAGCAGATGAGACCCAGTACTTC.

This clonotype was seen repeatedly, ten times or more. The chain recombines TRBV4-3 with TRBJ1-2; D gene uncertain. Trimming left V 0 bases short and J 4 bases short, with 9 bases between. From germline, CDR1 is LGHNA and CDR2 YSLEER. The CDR3 is made up of 14 amino acids. CDR3 sequence: CASSQERGPYGYTF. Here the CDR3 DNA reads TGCGCCAGCAGCCAAGAACGAGGGCCCTATGGCTACACCTTC.

This clonotype was counted many times. The rearrangement joins TRBV7-8 to TRBJ1-6; D is unresolved. The CDR3 is 17 amino acids. The germline CDR1 and CDR2 sequences are SGHVS and FQNEAQ. The V gene lost 5 bases and the J gene lost 0 bases, with 14 bases spanning the gap. CDR3 in DNA: TGTGCCAGCAGCGGCGCAGGAACAAGCTCCTATAATTCACCCCTCCACTTT. It specifies CASSGAGTSSYNSPLHF.

As for this clonotype: A read error may explain this, as a much larger clone is one base away. The rearrangement joins TRBV6-1 to TRBJ2-5; D may be TRBD1 (6 bases). CDR1 and CDR2 (germline): MNHNS, SASEGT. The CDR3 contains 13 residues. V dropped 10 bases and J dropped 6 bases, with 18 bases sitting between them. The CDR3: CANQVRGRQTQYF. The DNA for the CDR3 is TGTGCCAATCAGGTCAGGGGACGTCAGACCCAGTACTTC.

This clonotype was found many times. CDR3 DNA: TGTGCCAGTGGCTCGGGTTCCTCTAACTATGGCTACACCTTC. Translated, it gives CASGSGSSNYGYTF. This rearrangement joins TRBV6-1 to TRBJ1-2, with D unresolved. This CDR3 is 14 amino acids long. Per germline, CDR1 MNHNS and CDR2 SASEGT. V lost 9 bases and J lost 0, with 14 bases in between.

In this sample, this clonotype turned up many times. The J gene is TRBJ2-7, the V gene TRBV4-1; D ambiguous. This CDR3 region has 14 residues. Deletions cut 0 bases from V and 3 bases from J, with 9 bases between. Germline V gives CDR1 MGHRA, CDR2 YSYEKL. The CDR3 DNA reads as TGCGCCAGCAGCCAAGAACCGAGGAGCTACGAGCAGTACTTC. It codes for CASSQEPRSYEQYF.

The chain employs TRBV12-3 or TRBV12-4 and TRBJ2-4; 7 bases agree with TRBD1. This CDR3 region has 14 residues. The V segment lost 7 bases and the J segment 4 bases; nucleotides outside the gene matches: 7. Here the CDR3 DNA reads TGTGCCAGCATGTCAGGGGGTGCGAAAAACATTCAGTACTTC. This translates into CASMSGGAKNIQYF.

The genes are TRBV2 and TRBJ1-1, with a possible D match to TRBD1 (5 bases). This CDR3 contains 11 residues. The V and J ends lost 5 bases and 11 bases respectively, with 12 bases between them. CDR1 SNHLY and CDR2 FYNNEI come from the germline V gene. The chain's CDR3 is CASSPRVVAFF. The CDR3 DNA sequence: TGTGCCAGCAGTCCCAGGGTAGTGGCTTTCTTT.

Remarks on this clonotype: This may stem from a read error, because a much larger clone lies one nucleotide away. The rearrangement joins TRBV14 to TRBJ2-7, with TRBD1 as a possible D gene (5 bases). Germline assignment: CDR1 SGHDN and CDR2 FVKESK. V shed 1 base and J shed 3 bases, with 13 bases lying between them. This CDR3 contains 15 residues. CDR3 coding DNA: TGTGCCAGCAGCCAAGTACAGGCCCCCGACTACGAGCAGTACTTC. Protein sequence: CASSQVQAPDYEQYF.

This clonotype was detected many times. This chain connects TRBV7-2 to TRBJ1-2, with D hard to call. Germline V lookup: CDR1 SGHTA, CDR2 FQGNSA. V lost 2 bases to trimming and J lost 8 bases, with 12 bases between them. This CDR3 spans 13 amino acids. As DNA, the CDR3 is TGTGCCAGCAGCTTACCGATACAGTGGGGCTACACCTTC. It is translated as CASSLPIQWGYTF.

There are many counts of this clonotype. The chain uses TRBV12-3 or TRBV12-4 and TRBJ2-5; no reliable D call. The germline V and J ends were trimmed by 5 bases and 5 bases, with 12 bases remaining between them. This CDR3 has 13 amino acids. The CDR3 region is CASSKGLRETQYF. The CDR3 DNA follows: TGTGCCAGCAGTAAAGGGTTGAGGGAGACCCAGTACTTC.

This clonotype appeared many times. The chain combines TRBV28 with TRBJ1-5; TRBD1 aligns across 7 bases. V lost 6 bases to trimming and J lost 3 bases; unmatched junction nucleotides: 8. The CDR3 consists of 15 residues. Germline V gene lookup returns CDR1 MDHEN and CDR2 SYDVKM. The chain's CDR3 is CASRDLTGINQPQHF. DNA of the CDR3: TGTGCCAGCAGGGACTTGACAGGGATCAATCAGCCCCAGCATTTT.

Notes on this clonotype: An end of the junction differs from the germline gene, which may be a read error. The CDR3 bases are TGTGCCAGCAGTCGCCCCAAGAATAGCGATCAGCCCCAGCATTTT. It yields the protein CASSRPKNSDQPQHF. V is TRBV6-1 and J is TRBJ1-5; D remains unclear. The CDR3 contains 15 residues. Germline values: CDR1 MNHNS, CDR2 SASEGT.

In this sample, this clonotype turned up many times. The chain recombines TRBV6-1 with TRBJ2-3; unclear D gene. The germline V gene has CDR1 MNHNS and CDR2 SASEGT. V was shortened by 6 bases and J by 5 bases, with 9 bases between the two germline ends. This CDR3 has 12 residues. The CDR3 loop reads CASSPSKDTQYF. DNA for the CDR3: TGTGCCAGCAGCCCCTCAAAAGATACGCAGTATTTT.

The V gene is TRBV9, the J gene TRBJ1-3, with a tentative D call TRBD1 (6 bases). Germline lookup yields CDR1 SGDLS and CDR2 YYNGEE. Trimming removed 3 bases from V and 2 bases from J, with 18 bases in between. The CDR3 covers 17 residues. In nucleotides, the CDR3 is TGTGCCAGCAGCGCAATCCCAGGGGTTGTCCCTGGAAACACCATATATTTT. The encoded protein is CASSAIPGVVPGNTIYF. The whole variable domain, remainder taken from reference TRBV9 and TRBJ1-3, is DSGVTQTPKHLITATGQRVTLRCSPRSGDLSVYWYQQSLDQGLQFLIQYYNGEERAKGNILERFSAQQFPDLHSELNLSSLELGDSALYFCASSAIPGVVPGNTIYFGEGSWLTVV.

Ten or more counts support this clonotype. The rearrangement uses TRBV6-2 or TRBV6-3 and TRBJ2-7; a possible D gene is TRBD1 (6 bases). Trimming pared 6 bases from V and 3 bases from J, leaving 12 bases between. The CDR3 is made up of 13 amino acids. CDR1 is MNHEY, CDR2 SVGEGT, per germline. CDR3 sequence reads: CASSYRVFYEQYF. The CDR3 bases are TGTGCCAGCAGCTACAGGGTTTTCTACGAGCAGTACTTC.